The 20 T cell receptor beta chains below come from one sample, sequenced in a study of regulatory T cells in long-lasting Graves disease listed by TCRdb under 2021. The library was built by means of multiplex PCR. Sequenced on an Illumina HiSeq 4000. TCR beta libraries were built with iRepertoire HTBI primers and Arm-PCR amplification of CDR3 regions. TCRdb trimmed the raw reads at Q25, called clones with MiXCR and kept productive beta chains. Every distinct CDR3 protein forms one entry, paired with its most common genes and DNA. This sample holds about 300,000 distinct CDR3 sequences; roughly 21% were observed only once. The ten top clones hold more than 50% of the sample. The label giving this sample's time point can be read as: persistent/refractory GD, antithyroid drugs over 5 years with positive TRAb. For both TCR sequencing and RNA sequencing, RNA was extracted from PBMCs using TRIzol. Sequencing was performed on peripheral blood mononuclear cells (PBMCs), taken when the disease was refractory, from a patient treated with antithyroid drugs. These TCRs come from a female donor with Graves disease.

Concerning this clonotype itself: A much larger clonotype is one base distant, so this may be a read error. Because the CDR3 is missing its conserved closing phenylalanine or tryptophan, this is likely a read error. V gene TRBV20-1 combines with J gene TRBJ1-1; 7 bases map to TRBD1. V trimming: 0 bases; J trimming: 1 base; junction bases outside the gene matches: 8. CDR3 length: 16 amino acids. Germline assignment: CDR1 DFQATT and CDR2 SNEGSKA (reference sequence). CDR3 nucleotide sequence: TGCAGTGCTAGAGATCGGACAGGTTGGGCGAACACTGAAGCTTTCCTT. Translating gives CSARDRTGWANTEAFL.

The chain joins TRBV5-6 to TRBJ2-1; TRBD2 might be the D (5 bases). The V end lost 3 bases, the J end lost 5 bases, and 12 bases lay between the germline ends. The CDR3 runs to 14 residues. Per the germline V gene, CDR1 is SGHDT and CDR2 is YYEEEE. In DNA, the CDR3 is TGTGCCAGCAGCTGGCGGGCCCTTGACAATGAGCAGTTCTTC. The encoded protein is CASSWRALDNEQFF. Filled out from reference TRBV5-6 and TRBJ2-1, the complete variable domain reads DAGVTQSPTHLIKTRGQQVTLRCSPKSGHDTVSWYQQALGQGPQFIFQYYEEEERQRGNFPDRFSGHQFPNYSSELNVNALLLGDSALYLCASSWRALDNEQFFGPGTRLTVL.

About this clonotype: A read error may be the cause here, since a much bigger clone is one base away. The chain has TRBV11-2 and TRBJ2-7; D is uncertain. CDR3 length equals 17 residues. V was clipped by 0 bases and J by 5 bases, with 20 bases between them. The germline V gene has CDR1 SGHAT and CDR2 FQNNGV. The CDR3: CASSLDRESITAHEQYF. CDR3 nucleotide sequence: TGTGCCAGCAGCTTAGATAGGGAATCAATTACGGCTCACGAGCAGTACTTC.

This clonotype was seen only once. No conserved phenylalanine or tryptophan ends this CDR3, so it is likely a read error. This chain joins TRBV6-2 or TRBV6-3 and TRBJ1-1; no clear D. CDR1 and CDR2 (germline): MNHEY, SVGEGT. V was trimmed by 8 bases and J by 6 bases, leaving 16 bases between them. The CDR3 is 13 residues long. The CDR3 coding sequence is TGTGCCAGCGGCAGAGTTTATATGCCTGAAGCTTTCCTT. This encodes CASGRVYMPEAFL.

This clonotype was counted ten times or more. V is TRBV2 and J is TRBJ2-7; TRBD1 matches at 9 bases. J lost 3 bases, V lost 6 bases, and 3 bases had no gene match. Germline V gene data show CDR1 as SNHLY and CDR2 as FYNNEI. The CDR3 totals 13 residues. The CDR3 sequence: CASRGQGHYEQYF. CDR3 sequence (DNA): TGTGCCAGCAGGGGACAGGGACACTACGAGCAGTACTTC.

The rearrangement uses TRBV7-2 and TRBJ2-7; a possible D gene is TRBD1 (6 bases). From germline, CDR1 is SGHTA and CDR2 FQGNSA. V was clipped by 0 bases and J by 2 bases, with 8 bases between them. The CDR3 has 14 amino acids. The CDR3 sequence: CASSLAQGTYEQYF. In nucleotides, the CDR3 is TGTGCCAGCAGCTTAGCACAGGGAACCTACGAGCAGTACTTC.

This clonotype has more than one count but fewer than ten. The chain carries TRBV4-1 and TRBJ2-7; D not resolved. The CDR3 is 13 amino acids. The germline gives CDR1 MGHRA, CDR2 YSYEKL. V gave up 1 base and J gave up 3 bases, with 7 bases separating them. Written as DNA, the CDR3 is TGCGCCAGCAGCCAAGGGCCGGGCTACGAGCAGTACTTC. Translated, it gives CASSQGPGYEQYF.

Worth noting for this clonotype: With a much larger clone just one base away, this may be a read error. Given the absence of the conserved phenylalanine or tryptophan at the CDR3 end, a read error is likely. J is TRBJ2-7 and V is TRBV6-2 or TRBV6-3, with TRBD1 identical over 9 bases. The ends lost 0 bases at V and 2 bases at J; junction bases unmatched: 2. This CDR3 region has 15 residues. The germline V gene has CDR1 MNHEY and CDR2 SVGEGT. The CDR3 sequence is CASSYSTGGAYEQYL. The CDR3 DNA is TGTGCCAGCAGTTACTCGACAGGGGGTGCCTACGAGCAGTACCTC.

This clonotype was seen more than once but under ten times. The genes are TRBV20-1 and TRBJ2-5; no reliable D call. CDR1 and CDR2 (germline): DFQATT, SNEGSKA (reference sequence). The CDR3 has 12 amino acids. The V end was cut by 2 bases, the J end by 5 bases, with 9 bases between. CDR3 coding DNA: TGCAGTGCTAGACTAGTTGGTGAGACCCAGTACTTC. This codes for CSARLVGETQYF.

V gene TRBV3-1 combines with J gene TRBJ2-1; 9 bases are a match to TRBD2. J lost 8 bases, V lost 0 bases, and 11 bases had no gene match. The V gene's germline CDR1 is LGHDT and CDR2 YNNKEL (reference sequence). This CDR3 is built from 17 residues. CDR3 in amino acids: CASSQENRAGGVHEQFF. The CDR3 DNA is TGTGCCAGCAGCCAAGAGAACAGAGCGGGAGGAGTCCATGAGCAGTTCTTC.

This clonotype has at least ten counts. This chain uses TRBV27 with TRBJ2-5, with 10 nucleotides matching TRBD2. CDR1 and CDR2 from the germline V gene are MNHEY and SMNVEV (reference sequence). J gave up 5 bases and V 3 bases, and 15 bases lay outside the gene matches. The CDR3 consists of 18 residues. CDR3 DNA sequence: TGTGCCAGCAGTTTTGCTTCTAGCGGGGGCCCGCAGGGGGAGACCCAGTACTTC. The encoded protein is CASSFASSGGPQGETQYF.

This clonotype was detected many times. J is TRBJ2-5 and V is TRBV2, with D possibly matching TRBD2 (6 bases). Germline V CDR1 and CDR2: SNHLY, FYNNEI. The CDR3 sequence is 15 residues long. The V end was cut by 4 bases, the J end by 1 base, with 13 bases between. As DNA, the CDR3 is TGTGCCAGCAGTGGGGGGGAGAGCAGCCAAGAGACCCAGTACTTC. Amino acids: CASSGGESSQETQYF. Filled out from reference TRBV2 and TRBJ2-5, the complete variable domain reads EPEVTQTPSHQVTQMGQEVILRCVPISNHLYFYWYRQILGQKVEFLVSFYNNEISEKSEIFDDQFSVERPDGSNFTLKIRSTKLEDSAMYFCASSGGESSQETQYFGPGTRLLVL.

This clonotype was counted many times. The genes are TRBV28 and TRBJ2-5; 9 nucleotides align to TRBD1. J gave up 5 bases and V 6 bases, and 10 bases lay outside the gene matches. The CDR3 loop spans 15 amino acids. Germline V gene sequence: CDR1 MDHEN, CDR2 SYDVKM. The CDR3 region has the DNA TGTGCCAGCAGCAAGAAGGACAGGGGCATGGAGACCCAGTACTTC. Protein: CASSKKDRGMETQYF.

This clonotype was seen ten or more times. CDR3 residues: CASSQAQQGQPQHF. CDR3 DNA sequence: TGTGCCAGCAGCCAGGCACAACAGGGACAGCCCCAGCATTTT. The chain couples TRBV3-1 to TRBJ1-5; D is perhaps TRBD1 (6 bases). Trimming pared 3 bases from V and 7 bases from J, leaving 13 bases between. The CDR3 runs to 14 residues. CDR1 and CDR2 (germline): LGHDT, YNNKEL (reference sequence). The complete variable domain, with remaining parts taken from reference TRBV3-1 and TRBJ1-5, reads DTAVSQTPKYLVTQMGNDKSIKCEQNLGHDTMYWYKQDSKKFLKIMFSYNNKELIINETVPNRFSPKSPDKAHLNLHINSLELGDSAVYFCASSQAQQGQPQHFGDGTRLSIL.

In its sample, this clonotype was seen many times. This chain connects TRBV6-1 to TRBJ1-5, with TRBD1 as a possible D gene (6 bases). The germline V gene encodes CDR1 MNHNS and CDR2 SASEGT. The V end was cut by 6 bases, the J end by 3 bases, with 18 bases between. This CDR3 region has 16 residues. CDR3 in DNA: TGTGCCAGCAGGGGCCGGGACACAAGCCTCAATCAGCCCCAGCATTTT. It translates to CASRGRDTSLNQPQHF.

This clonotype was seen ten or more times. J is TRBJ1-4 and V is TRBV2, with a tentative D call TRBD1 (5 bases). The CDR3 runs 18 residues. V was shortened by 2 bases and J by 2 bases, with 18 bases between the two germline ends. CDR1 SNHLY and CDR2 FYNNEI come from the germline V gene. This CDR3 is CASSEPRAGFDTNEKLFF. DNA of the CDR3: TGTGCCAGCAGTGAACCCCGCGCAGGGTTTGATACTAATGAAAAACTGTTTTTT. The full variable domain, rest sourced from reference TRBV2 and TRBJ1-4, is EPEVTQTPSHQVTQMGQEVILRCVPISNHLYFYWYRQILGQKVEFLVSFYNNEISEKSEIFDDQFSVERPDGSNFTLKIRSTKLEDSAMYFCASSEPRAGFDTNEKLFFGSGTQLSVL.

This clonotype came up a few times. J is TRBJ1-1 and V is TRBV3-1, with a tentative D call TRBD1 (5 bases). V shed 1 base and J shed 4 bases, with 7 bases lying between them. The length of the CDR3 is 13 residues. Germline lookup yields CDR1 LGHDT and CDR2 YNNKEL (reference sequence). The CDR3 sequence: CASSQGDSTEAFF. The DNA for the CDR3 is TGTGCCAGCAGCCAAGGGGACTCCACTGAAGCTTTCTTT. Using reference TRBV3-1 and TRBJ1-1 for the parts outside the CDR3, the full variable domain is DTAVSQTPKYLVTQMGNDKSIKCEQNLGHDTMYWYKQDSKKFLKIMFSYNNKELIINETVPNRFSPKSPDKAHLNLHINSLELGDSAVYFCASSQGDSTEAFFGQGTRLTVV.

The chain uses TRBV6-1 and TRBJ1-1; TRBD1 is a possible D gene (5 bases). V was shortened by 6 bases and J by 11 bases, with 19 bases between the two germline ends. Germline V gene data show CDR1 as MNHNS and CDR2 as SASEGT. This CDR3 has 13 residues. The DNA of the CDR3 is TGTGCCAGCAGCCTCGACACAGGATTAAGTGCTTTCTTT. Translating gives CASSLDTGLSAFF.

In its sample, this clonotype was seen many times. The V call is TRBV28, the J call TRBJ2-5, with D tentatively TRBD2 (6 bases). Trimming took off 5 bases at V and 4 bases at J, with 11 bases between the two ends. The CDR3 length is 13 residues. The germline V gene has CDR1 MDHEN and CDR2 SYDVKM. The CDR3 protein is CASSAPGGETQYF. Written as DNA, the CDR3 is TGTGCCAGCAGTGCCCCCGGGGGAGAGACCCAGTACTTC.

This clonotype was detected ten times or more. J is TRBJ1-5 and V is TRBV29-1; no definite D call. CDR3 length: 13 residues. Germline V gene lookup returns CDR1 SQVTM and CDR2 ANQGSEA. V shed 7 bases and J shed 7 bases, with 17 bases lying between them. The CDR3 DNA follows: TGCAGCGCTACCCCAGGACTTGGGCAGCCCCAGCATTTT. It translates to CSATPGLGQPQHF.